This T cell receptor (beta chain) was obtained from a study of memory CD4+ T cells and cytomegalovirus serostatus (dated by TCRdb to the late 2010s). A note on the overall study: The cohort included around 35 healthy adults from Belgium, of whom 9 were CMV seropositive and approximately 25 were CMV seronegative. The study sequenced CD4+ memory TCRbeta repertoires of a Belgian cohort with known cytomegalovirus serostatus to replicate a published TCR-based CMV serostatus classifier.

This clone showed up just a few times. The antigen it recognizes is unknown. One base away there is no much larger clone; base qualities are not given. The research as a whole found: CMV serostatus prediction reached a median bootstrapped AUC of 0.95 with the original framework and over 0.8 with a US-trained random forest. Among the 150 to 200 previously reported CMV-associated TCRbeta sequences, some 69 showed up in the CD4+ memory repertoires, with each one found in between one and five individuals. Only CD4+CD45RO+ memory cells were sequenced, in contrast to the original study, in which naive and memory CD4+ and CD8+ populations were covered. On the Belgian cohort, the classifier built on the original framework reached a median bootstrapped AUC of around 0.95, with a 95% CI of 0.76-1.00. The results were interpreted as suggesting that the CMV-associated TCR signature is mostly present in the CD4+ memory repertoire.

The Quick-DNA Microprep Kit was used to extract genomic DNA from the sorted cells. Amplification of TCRbeta DNA was done with the immunoSEQ hsTCRbeta kit, following the protocol from the manufacturer. An Illumina MiSeq instrument was used to sequence the TCRbeta libraries. Concerning the study's data processing: After out-of-frame sequences were removed, some 2 million distinct TCRbeta sequences remained, averaging around 67,000 per individual. Each individual was scored using the number of 150 to 200 previously reported CMV-associated TCRbeta sequences that the individual carried and the total number of productive distinct TCRbeta sequences. A beta-binomial model was reimplemented in Python, and scikit-learn random forests with default parameters were trained on US cohort data. Classifier performance on the Belgian cohort was reported as the median AUC with percentile confidence intervals calculated over 10,000 bootstrap iterations. TCRdb retrieved this table from immuneACCESS and kept in-frame rearrangements only. Not all clones are present; in checked studies, unresolved V genes account for under half, and no reason is known for the remainder. V and J calls and clone size come straight from that table; D and trimming were deduced from the DNA. The sample table lists some 64,000 clones, roughly four fifths of them with a count of one. The ten most abundant clones make up roughly 0.9% of the sample.

A FACSAria II was used to sort memory CD4+ T cells, defined as single viable CD3+CD4+CD8-CD45RO+ cells. CMV serostatus was assessed using a Roche Elecsys assay, by which serum IgG against CMV pp150, pp28, p38 and p52 was detected. Once the samples were thawed, total CD4+ T cells were enriched through positive selection using CD4 magnetic microbeads. Samples originated from another study that specifically interrogated the CD4+ T cell memory repertoire. Peripheral blood mononuclear cells were isolated and cryopreserved according to standard operating procedures, and serum was stored at -80 degrees C. The staining relied on CD3-PerCP (BW264/56), CD4-APC (RPA-T4), CD45RO-PE (UCHT1) and CD8-Pacific Orange (3B5) antibodies, and Sytox blue was used to exclude non-viable cells. From the cysteine through the phenylalanine, the CDR3 covers 15 amino acids. The read is trimmed to its CDR3 DNA, 45 bases read in frame from base 1. Cut back by 0 bases and 4 bases, the V and J ends lie 13 bases apart. Sequences SGHNT (CDR1) and YYREEE (CDR2) are obtained from the germline V gene (reference sequence).

The sequence was obtained from an adult in good health and CMV-seronegative. The sequence is built from TRBV5-4 and TRBJ1-2; possibly the D gene is TRBD1, per 5 matching bases. Input material: memory CD4+ T cells from blood. The CDR3 reads as follows: CASSLESVGAYGYTF. The DNA sequence is given as TGTGCCAGCAGCTTGGAATCAGTAGGGGCCTATGGCTACACCTTC.